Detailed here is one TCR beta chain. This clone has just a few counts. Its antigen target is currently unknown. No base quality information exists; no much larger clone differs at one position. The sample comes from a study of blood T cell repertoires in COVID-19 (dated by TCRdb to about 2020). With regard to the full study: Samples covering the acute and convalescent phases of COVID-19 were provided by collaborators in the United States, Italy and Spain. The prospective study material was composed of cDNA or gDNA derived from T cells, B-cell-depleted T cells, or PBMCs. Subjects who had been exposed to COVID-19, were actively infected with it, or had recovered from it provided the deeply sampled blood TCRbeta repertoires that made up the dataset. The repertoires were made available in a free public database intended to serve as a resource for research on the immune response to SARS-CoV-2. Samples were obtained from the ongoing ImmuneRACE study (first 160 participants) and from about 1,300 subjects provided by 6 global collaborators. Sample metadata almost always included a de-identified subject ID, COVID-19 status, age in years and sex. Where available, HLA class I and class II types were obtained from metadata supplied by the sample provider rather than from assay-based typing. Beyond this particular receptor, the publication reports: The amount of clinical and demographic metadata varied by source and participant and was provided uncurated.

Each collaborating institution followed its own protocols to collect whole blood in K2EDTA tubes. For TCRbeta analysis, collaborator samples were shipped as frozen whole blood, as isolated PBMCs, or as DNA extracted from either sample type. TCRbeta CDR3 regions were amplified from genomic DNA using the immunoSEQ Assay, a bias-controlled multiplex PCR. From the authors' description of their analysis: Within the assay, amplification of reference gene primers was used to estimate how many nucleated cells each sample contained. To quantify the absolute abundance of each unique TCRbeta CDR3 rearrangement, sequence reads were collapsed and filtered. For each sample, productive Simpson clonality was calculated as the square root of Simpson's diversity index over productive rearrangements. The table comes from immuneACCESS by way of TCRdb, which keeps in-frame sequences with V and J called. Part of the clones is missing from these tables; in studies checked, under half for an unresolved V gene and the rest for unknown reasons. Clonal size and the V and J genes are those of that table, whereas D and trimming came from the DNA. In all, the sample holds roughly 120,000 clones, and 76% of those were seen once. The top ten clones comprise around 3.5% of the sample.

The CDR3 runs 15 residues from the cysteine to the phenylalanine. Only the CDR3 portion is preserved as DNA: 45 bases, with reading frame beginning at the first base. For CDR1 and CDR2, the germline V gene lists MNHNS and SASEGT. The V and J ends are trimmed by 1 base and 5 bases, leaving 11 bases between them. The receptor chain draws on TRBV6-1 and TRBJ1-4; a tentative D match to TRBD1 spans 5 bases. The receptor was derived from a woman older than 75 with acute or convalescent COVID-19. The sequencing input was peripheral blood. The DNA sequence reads TGTGCCAGCAGTGAAGGGTGGGCAGGGAATGAAAAACTGTTTTTT. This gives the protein CASSEGWAGNEKLFF.